This T cell receptor beta chain was sequenced during a study of beta chain features in type 1 diabetes. The CDR3 sequence is 13 residues long. Looked up from germline, CDR1 is KGHSH and CDR2 is LQKENI. V was pared by 4 bases and J by 7 bases, with 7 bases of the junction left unmatched. Post-sort purity exceeded 98% for all sorted populations. The authors reverse transcribed all of the isolated RNA, so sequencing captured expressed TCRB transcripts. Clones were sequenced by immunoSEQ multiplex PCR, and TCRdb holds only the in-frame ones, with some missing. The sample yields some 250,000 clones, roughly a tenth seen once. Overall study findings and caveats: The study found moderately but significantly shorter TCRB CDR3s in all four CD4+ subsets of Type 1 diabetes patients. Fewer junction insertions and more nucleotide deletions appeared in type 1 diabetes patients.

Note on this clone: Its antigen is not identified.

The sequencing sample was made of naive CD4+ T cells from blood. This sequence originates from a man aged 25-45 years with type 1 diabetes. The rearrangement joins TRBV18 to TRBJ2-7; 7 positions match TRBD1. The CDR3 DNA follows: TGTGCCAGCTCACTCGGGACAGCTCAGGAGCAGTACTTC. Protein sequence: CASSLGTAQEQYF.